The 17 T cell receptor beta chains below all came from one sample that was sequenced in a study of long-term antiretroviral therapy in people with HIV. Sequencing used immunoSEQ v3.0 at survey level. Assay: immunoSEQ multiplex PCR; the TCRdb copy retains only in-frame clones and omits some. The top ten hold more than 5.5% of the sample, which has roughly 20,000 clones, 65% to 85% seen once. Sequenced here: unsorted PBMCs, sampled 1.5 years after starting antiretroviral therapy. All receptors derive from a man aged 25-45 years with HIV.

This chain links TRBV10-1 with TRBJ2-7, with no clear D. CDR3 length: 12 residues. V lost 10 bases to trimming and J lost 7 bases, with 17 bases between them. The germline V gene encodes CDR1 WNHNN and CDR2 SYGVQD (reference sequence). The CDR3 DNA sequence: TGCGCCAACCTCGGGCACCTCGGGGAGCAGTACTTC. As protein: CANLGHLGEQYF.

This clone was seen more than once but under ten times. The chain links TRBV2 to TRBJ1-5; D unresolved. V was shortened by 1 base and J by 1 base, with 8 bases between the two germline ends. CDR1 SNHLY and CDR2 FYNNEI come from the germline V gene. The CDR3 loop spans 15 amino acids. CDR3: CASSEETMSNQPQHF. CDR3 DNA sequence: TGTGCCAGCAGTGAAGAAACAATGAGCAATCAGCCCCAGCATTTT.

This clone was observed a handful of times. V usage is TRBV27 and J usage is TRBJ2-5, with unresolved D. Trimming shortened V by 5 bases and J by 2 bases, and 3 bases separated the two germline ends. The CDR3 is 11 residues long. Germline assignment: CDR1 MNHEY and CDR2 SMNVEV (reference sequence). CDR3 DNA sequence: TGTGCCAGCAGTCGTCAAGAGACCCAGTACTTC. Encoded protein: CASSRQETQYF.

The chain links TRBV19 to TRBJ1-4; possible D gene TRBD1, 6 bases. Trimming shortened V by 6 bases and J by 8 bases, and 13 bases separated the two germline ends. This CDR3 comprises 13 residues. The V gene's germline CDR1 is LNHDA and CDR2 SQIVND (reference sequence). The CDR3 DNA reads TGTGCCAGTAGGCGGGGGCTGCAAGAAAAACTGTTTTTT. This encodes CASRRGLQEKLFF.

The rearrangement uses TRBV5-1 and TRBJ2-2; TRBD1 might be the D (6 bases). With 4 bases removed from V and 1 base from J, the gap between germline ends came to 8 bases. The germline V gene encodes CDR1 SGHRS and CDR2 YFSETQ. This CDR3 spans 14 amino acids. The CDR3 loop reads CASSLGQNTGELFF. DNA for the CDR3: TGCGCCAGCAGCCTGGGACAGAACACCGGGGAGCTGTTTTTT.

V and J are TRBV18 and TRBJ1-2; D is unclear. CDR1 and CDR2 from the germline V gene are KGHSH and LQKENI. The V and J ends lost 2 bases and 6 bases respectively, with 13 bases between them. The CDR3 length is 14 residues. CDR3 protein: CASSPNGVKDGYTF. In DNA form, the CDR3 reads TGTGCCAGCTCACCAAACGGGGTTAAGGATGGCTACACCTTC. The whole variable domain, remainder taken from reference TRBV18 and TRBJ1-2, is NAGVMQNPRHLVRRRGQEARLRCSPMKGHSHVYWYRQLPEEGLKFMVYLQKENIIDESGMPKERFSAEFPKEGPSILRIQQVVRGDSAAYFCASSPNGVKDGYTFGSGTRLTVV.

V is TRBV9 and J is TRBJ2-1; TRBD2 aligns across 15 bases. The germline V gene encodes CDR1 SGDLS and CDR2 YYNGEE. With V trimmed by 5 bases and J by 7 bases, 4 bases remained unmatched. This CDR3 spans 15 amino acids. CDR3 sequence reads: CASSFGLAGGNEQFF. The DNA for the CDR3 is TGTGCCAGCAGTTTCGGACTAGCGGGGGGGAATGAGCAGTTCTTC.

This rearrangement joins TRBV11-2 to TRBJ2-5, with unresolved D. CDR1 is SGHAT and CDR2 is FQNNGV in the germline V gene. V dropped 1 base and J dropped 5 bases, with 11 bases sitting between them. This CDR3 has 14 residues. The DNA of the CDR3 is TGTGCCAGCAGCTTAGCACAGACAAGGGAGACCCAGTACTTC. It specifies CASSLAQTRETQYF.

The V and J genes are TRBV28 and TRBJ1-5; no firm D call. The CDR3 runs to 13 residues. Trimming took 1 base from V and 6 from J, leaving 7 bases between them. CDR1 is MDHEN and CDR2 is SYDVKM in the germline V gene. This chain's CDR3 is CASSLYTGQPQHF. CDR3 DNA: TGTGCCAGCAGTTTATATACGGGTCAGCCCCAGCATTTT.

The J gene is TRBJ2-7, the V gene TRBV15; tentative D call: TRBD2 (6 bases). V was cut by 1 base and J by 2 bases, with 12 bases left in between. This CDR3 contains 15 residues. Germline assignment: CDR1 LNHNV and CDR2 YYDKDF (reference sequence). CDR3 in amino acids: CATSRGRGPTYEQYF. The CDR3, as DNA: TGTGCCACCAGCAGAGGGCGGGGCCCAACCTACGAGCAGTACTTC.

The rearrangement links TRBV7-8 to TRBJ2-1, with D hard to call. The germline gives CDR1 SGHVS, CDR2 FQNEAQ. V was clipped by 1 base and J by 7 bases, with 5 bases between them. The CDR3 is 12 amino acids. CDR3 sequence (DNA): TGTGCCAGCAGCTTAGTGGGAAATGAGCAGTTCTTC. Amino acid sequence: CASSLVGNEQFF.

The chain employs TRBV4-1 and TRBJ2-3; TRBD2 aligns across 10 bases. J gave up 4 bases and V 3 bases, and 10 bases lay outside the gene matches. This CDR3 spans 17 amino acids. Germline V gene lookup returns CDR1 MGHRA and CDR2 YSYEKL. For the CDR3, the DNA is TGCGCCAGCAGCCAGGGGAGCGGGAGGGCCCTCCCAGATACGCAGTATTTT. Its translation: CASSQGSGRALPDTQYF.

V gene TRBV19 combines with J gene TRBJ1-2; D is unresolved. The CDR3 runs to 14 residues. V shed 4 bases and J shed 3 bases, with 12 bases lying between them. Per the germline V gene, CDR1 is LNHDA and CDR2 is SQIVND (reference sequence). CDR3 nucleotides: TGTGCCAGTAGTAATGGGCCGGGTTACTATGGCTACACCTTC. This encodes CASSNGPGYYGYTF.

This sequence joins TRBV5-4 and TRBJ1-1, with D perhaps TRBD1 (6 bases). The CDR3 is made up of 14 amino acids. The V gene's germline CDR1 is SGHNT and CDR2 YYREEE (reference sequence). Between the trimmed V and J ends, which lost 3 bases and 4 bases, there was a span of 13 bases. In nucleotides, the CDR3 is TGTGCCAGCAGCTCAATCAGGGGCGTCACTGAAGCTTTCTTT. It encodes CASSSIRGVTEAFF. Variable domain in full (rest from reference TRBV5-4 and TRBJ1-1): ETGVTQSPTHLIKTRGQQVTLRCSSQSGHNTVSWYQQALGQGPQFIFQYYREEENGRGNFPPRFSGLQFPNYSSELNVNALELDDSALYLCASSSIRGVTEAFFGQGTRLTVV.

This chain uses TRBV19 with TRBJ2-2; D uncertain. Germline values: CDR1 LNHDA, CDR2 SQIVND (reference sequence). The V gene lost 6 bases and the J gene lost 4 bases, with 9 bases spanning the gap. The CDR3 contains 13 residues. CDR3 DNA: TGTGCCAGTAGGCAGACGGTCACCGGGGAGCTGTTTTTT. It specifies CASRQTVTGELFF.

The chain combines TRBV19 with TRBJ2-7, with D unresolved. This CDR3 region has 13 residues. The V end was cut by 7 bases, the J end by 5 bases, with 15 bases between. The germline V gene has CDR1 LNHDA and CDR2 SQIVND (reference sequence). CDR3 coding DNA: TGTGCCAGTACCCCCGAAGGGCGCCACGAGCAGTACTTC. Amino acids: CASTPEGRHEQYF.

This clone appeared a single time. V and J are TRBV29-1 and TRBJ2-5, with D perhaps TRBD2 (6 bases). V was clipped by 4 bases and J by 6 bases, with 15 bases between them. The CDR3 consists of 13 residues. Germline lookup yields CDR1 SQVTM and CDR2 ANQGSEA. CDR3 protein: CSVGGLGVKTQYF. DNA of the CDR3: TGCAGCGTTGGGGGACTGGGGGTGAAGACCCAGTACTTC.